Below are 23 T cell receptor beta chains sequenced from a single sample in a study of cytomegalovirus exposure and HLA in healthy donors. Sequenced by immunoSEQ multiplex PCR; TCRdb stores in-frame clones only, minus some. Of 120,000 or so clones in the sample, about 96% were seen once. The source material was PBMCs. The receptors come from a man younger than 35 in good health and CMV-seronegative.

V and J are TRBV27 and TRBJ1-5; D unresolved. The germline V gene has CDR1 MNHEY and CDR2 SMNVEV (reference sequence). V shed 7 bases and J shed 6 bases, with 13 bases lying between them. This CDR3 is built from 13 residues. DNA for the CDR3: TGTGCCAGCACCCCCATACCGGGTCAGCCCCAGCATTTT. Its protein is CASTPIPGQPQHF.

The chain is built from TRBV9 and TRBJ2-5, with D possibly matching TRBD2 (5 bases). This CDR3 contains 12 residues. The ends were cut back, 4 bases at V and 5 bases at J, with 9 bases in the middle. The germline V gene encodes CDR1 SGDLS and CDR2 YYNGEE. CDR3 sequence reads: CASSSPGETQYF. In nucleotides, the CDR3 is TGTGCCAGCAGCTCCCCGGGGGAGACCCAGTACTTC.

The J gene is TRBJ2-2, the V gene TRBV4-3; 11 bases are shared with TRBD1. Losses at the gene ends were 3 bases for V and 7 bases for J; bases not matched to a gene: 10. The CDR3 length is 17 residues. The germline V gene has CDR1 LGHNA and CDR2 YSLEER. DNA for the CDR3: TGCGCCAGCAGCCATTTCCGGGACAGGGGGATAGGCGGGGAGCTGTTTTTT. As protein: CASSHFRDRGIGGELFF.

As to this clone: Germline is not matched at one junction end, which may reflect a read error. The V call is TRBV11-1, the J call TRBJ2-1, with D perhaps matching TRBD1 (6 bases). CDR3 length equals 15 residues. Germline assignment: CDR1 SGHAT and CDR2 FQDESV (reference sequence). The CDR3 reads CAIKTVQGSFNEQFF. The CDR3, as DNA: TGTGCCATCAAAACGGTGCAGGGGTCCTTCAATGAGCAGTTCTTC.

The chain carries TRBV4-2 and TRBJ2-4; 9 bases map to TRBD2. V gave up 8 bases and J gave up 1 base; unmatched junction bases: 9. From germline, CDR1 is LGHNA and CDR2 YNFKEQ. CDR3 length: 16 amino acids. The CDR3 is CASGGSGSSAKNIQYF. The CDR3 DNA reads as TGTGCCAGCGGAGGTAGCGGGAGTTCCGCCAAAAACATTCAGTACTTC.

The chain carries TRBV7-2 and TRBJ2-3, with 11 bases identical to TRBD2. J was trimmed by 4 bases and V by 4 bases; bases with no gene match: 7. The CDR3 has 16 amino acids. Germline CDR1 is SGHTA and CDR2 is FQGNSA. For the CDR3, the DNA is TGTGCCAGCAGCTGGATGACTAGCGGGACCCCAGATACGCAGTATTTT. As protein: CASSWMTSGTPDTQYF. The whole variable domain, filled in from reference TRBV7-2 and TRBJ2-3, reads GAGVSQSPSNKVTEKGKDVELRCDPISGHTALYWYRQSLGQGLEFLIYFQGNSAPDKSGLPSDRFSAERTGGSVSTLTIQRTQQEDSAVYLCASSWMTSGTPDTQYFGPGTRLTVL.

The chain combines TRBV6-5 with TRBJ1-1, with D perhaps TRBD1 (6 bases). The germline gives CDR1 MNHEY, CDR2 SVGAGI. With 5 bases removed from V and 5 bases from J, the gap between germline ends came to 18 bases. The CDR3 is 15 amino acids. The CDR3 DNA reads TGTGCCAGCAGTCCCTATGGACAGCGGGGGACTGAAGCTTTCTTT. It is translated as CASSPYGQRGTEAFF.

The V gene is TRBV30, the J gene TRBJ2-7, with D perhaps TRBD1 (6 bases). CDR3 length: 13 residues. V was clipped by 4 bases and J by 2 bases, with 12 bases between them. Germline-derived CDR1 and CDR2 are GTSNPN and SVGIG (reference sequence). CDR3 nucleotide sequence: TGTGCCTGGACCCCCGGACAGCCCTACGAGCAGTACTTC. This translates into CAWTPGQPYEQYF.

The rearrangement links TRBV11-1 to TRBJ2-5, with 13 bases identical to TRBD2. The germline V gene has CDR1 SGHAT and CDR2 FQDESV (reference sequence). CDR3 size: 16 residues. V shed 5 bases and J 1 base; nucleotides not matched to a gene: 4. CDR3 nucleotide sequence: TGTGCCAGCAGCAGGACTAGCGGGAGAGCCCAAGAGACCCAGTACTTC. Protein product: CASSRTSGRAQETQYF.

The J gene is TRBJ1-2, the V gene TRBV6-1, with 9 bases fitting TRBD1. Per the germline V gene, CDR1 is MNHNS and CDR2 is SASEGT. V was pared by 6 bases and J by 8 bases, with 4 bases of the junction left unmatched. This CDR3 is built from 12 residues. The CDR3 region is CASRTGGFGYTF. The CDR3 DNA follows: TGTGCCAGCAGGACAGGGGGATTCGGCTACACCTTC.

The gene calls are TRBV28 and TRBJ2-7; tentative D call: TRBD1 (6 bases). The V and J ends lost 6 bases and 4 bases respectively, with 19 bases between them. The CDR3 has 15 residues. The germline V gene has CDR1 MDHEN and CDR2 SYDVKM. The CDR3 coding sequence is TGTGCCAGCAGCAAAGTCCCCAGGGGAATGTACGAGCAGTACTTC. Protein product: CASSKVPRGMYEQYF. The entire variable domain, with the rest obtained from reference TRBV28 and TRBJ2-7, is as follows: DVKVTQSSRYLVKRTGEKVFLECVQDMDHENMFWYRQDPGLGLRLIYFSYDVKMKEKGDIPEGYSVSREKKERFSLILESASTNQTSMYLCASSKVPRGMYEQYFGPGTRLTVT.

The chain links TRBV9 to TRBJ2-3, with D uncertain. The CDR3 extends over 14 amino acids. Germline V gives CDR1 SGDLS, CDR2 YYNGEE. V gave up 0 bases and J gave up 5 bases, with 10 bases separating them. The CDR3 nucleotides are TGTGCCAGCAGCGTAGCCTCCGGTGGAGATACGCAGTATTTT. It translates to CASSVASGGDTQYF.

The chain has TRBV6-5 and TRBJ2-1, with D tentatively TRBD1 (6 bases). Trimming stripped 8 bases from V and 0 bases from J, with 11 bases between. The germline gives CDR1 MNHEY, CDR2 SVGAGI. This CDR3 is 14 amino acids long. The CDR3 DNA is TGTGCCAGCTCTGGACAGAGCTCCTACAATGAGCAGTTCTTC. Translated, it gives CASSGQSSYNEQFF.

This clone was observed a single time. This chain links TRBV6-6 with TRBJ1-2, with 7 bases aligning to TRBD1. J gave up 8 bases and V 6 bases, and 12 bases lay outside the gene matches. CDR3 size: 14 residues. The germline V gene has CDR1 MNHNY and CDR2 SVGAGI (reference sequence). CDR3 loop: CASRPPGGGGGYTF. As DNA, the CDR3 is TGTGCCAGCAGGCCGCCAGGGGGTGGTGGCGGCTACACCTTC.

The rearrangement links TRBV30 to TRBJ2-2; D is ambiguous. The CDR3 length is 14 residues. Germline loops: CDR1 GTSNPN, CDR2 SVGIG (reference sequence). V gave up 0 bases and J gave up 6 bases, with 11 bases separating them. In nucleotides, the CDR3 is TGTGCCTGGAGTGTCGGCATAGCTCCCGGGGAGCTGTTTTTT. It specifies CAWSVGIAPGELFF.

In DNA, the CDR3 is TGTGCCAGCAGCTTAGGCGGGGTGTACAATGAGCAGTTCTTC. Translated: CASSLGGVYNEQFF. The chain carries TRBV7-6 and TRBJ2-1; D perhaps matches TRBD2 (6 bases). CDR1 and CDR2 (germline): SGHVS, FNYEAQ. The CDR3 consists of 14 residues. Trimming took 1 base from V and 4 from J, leaving 8 bases between them.

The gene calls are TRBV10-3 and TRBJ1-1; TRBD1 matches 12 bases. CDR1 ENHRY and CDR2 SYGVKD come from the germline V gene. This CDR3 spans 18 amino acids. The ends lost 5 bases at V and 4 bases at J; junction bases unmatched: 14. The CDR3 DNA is TGTGCCATCAGTCGCACCCCCGTGGGACAGGGGGCGCGCACTGAAGCTTTCTTT. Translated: CAISRTPVGQGARTEAFF.

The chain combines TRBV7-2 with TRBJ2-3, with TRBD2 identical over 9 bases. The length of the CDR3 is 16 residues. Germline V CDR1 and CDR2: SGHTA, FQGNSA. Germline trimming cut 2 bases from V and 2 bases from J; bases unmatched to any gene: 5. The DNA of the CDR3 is TGTGCCAGCAGCTTACTAGCGGGGTGGAACACAGATACGCAGTATTTT. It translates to CASSLLAGWNTDTQYF.

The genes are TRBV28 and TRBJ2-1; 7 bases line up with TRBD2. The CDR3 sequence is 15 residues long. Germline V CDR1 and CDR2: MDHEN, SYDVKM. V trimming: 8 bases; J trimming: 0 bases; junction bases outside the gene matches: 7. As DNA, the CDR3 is TGTGCCAGCCGCTCCAGCGGGAACTCCTACAATGAGCAGTTCTTC. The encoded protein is CASRSSGNSYNEQFF.

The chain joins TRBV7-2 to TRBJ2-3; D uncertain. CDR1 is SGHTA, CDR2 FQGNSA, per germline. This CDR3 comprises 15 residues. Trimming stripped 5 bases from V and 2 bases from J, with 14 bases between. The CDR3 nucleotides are TGTGCCAGCAGCCCAAGAACGGGTTACACAGATACGCAGTATTTT. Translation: CASSPRTGYTDTQYF.

The CDR3 reads CASSSTLYPGQGANEQFF. The DNA of the CDR3 is TGTGCCAGCAGTTCGACCCTGTATCCGGGACAGGGGGCGAATGAGCAGTTCTTC. The genes are TRBV27 and TRBJ2-1; the match to TRBD1 covers 12 bases. The CDR3 length is 18 residues. V lost 4 bases to trimming and J lost 7 bases; unmatched junction nucleotides: 14. Germline V CDR1 and CDR2: MNHEY, SMNVEV (reference sequence).

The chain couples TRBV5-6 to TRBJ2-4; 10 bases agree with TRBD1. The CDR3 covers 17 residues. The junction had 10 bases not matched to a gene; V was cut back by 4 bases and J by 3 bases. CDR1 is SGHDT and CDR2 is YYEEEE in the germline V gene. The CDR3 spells CASSQMTGGFGKNIQYF. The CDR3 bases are TGTGCCAGCAGCCAGATGACAGGGGGCTTCGGCAAAAACATTCAGTACTTC.

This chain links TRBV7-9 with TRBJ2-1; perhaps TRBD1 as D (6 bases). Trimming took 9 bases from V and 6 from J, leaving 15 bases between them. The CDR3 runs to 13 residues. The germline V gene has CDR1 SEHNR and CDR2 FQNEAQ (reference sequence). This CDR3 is CARAVEGVNEQFF. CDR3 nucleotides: TGTGCCAGGGCCGTAGAGGGGGTCAATGAGCAGTTCTTC. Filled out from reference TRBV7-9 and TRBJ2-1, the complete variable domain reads DTGVSQNPRHKITKRGQNVTFRCDPISEHNRLYWYRQTLGQGPEFLTYFQNEAQLEKSRLLSDRFSAERPKGSFSTLEIQRTEQGDSAMYLCARAVEGVNEQFFGPGTRLTVL.